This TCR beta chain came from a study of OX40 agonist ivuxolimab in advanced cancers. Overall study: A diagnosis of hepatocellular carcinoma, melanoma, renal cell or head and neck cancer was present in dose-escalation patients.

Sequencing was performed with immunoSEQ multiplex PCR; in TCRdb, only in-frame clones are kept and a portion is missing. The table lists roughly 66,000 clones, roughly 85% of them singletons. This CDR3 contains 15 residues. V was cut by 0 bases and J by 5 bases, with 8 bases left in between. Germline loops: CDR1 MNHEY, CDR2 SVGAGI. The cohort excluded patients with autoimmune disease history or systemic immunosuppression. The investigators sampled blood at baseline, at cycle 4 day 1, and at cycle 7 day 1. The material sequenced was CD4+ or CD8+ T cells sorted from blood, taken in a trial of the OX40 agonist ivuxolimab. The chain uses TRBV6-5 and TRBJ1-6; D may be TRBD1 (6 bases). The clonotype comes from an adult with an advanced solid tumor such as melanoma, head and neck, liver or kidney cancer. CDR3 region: CASSYSGGNNSPLHF. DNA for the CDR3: TGTGCCAGCAGTTACTCAGGGGGAAATAATTCACCCCTCCACTTT.